This T cell receptor (beta chain) is from a study of post-analysis software for immune sequencing data. Across the whole study: The cohort encompassed relapsing-remitting, secondary progressive and progressive-relapsing multiple sclerosis disease courses. Study-level findings and limits: In patients, five or six TRBV segments were more frequent than in controls, with TRBV5-6, TRBV5-1 and TRBV20-1 among them.

Remarks on this clonotype: The antigen is undetermined.

The V and J ends lost 6 bases and 3 bases, in that order; junction bases with no gene match: 11. This CDR3 spans 16 amino acids. Germline loops: CDR1 DFQATT, CDR2 SNEGSKA (reference sequence). cDNA libraries for TCR beta contained unique molecular identifiers. TCRdb redid the calling of the PCR reads with MiXCR, one entry per CDR3 protein. This table holds roughly 800,000 distinct CDR3 sequences, roughly 58% found once. Sequenced sample: blood. This sequence originates from a girl under 18 with multiple sclerosis. The chain links TRBV20-1 to TRBJ2-1; TRBD1 agrees at 10 bases. The CDR3 loop reads CSAYRTGTGDYNEQFF. The DNA of the CDR3 is TGCAGTGCCTATAGAACCGGGACAGGGGACTACAATGAGCAGTTCTTC.